This is a list of T cell receptor beta chains from one sample in a study of Ad26.COV2.S vaccination and SARS-CoV-2 variants. Clones were sequenced by immunoSEQ multiplex PCR, and TCRdb holds only the in-frame ones, with some missing. The sample holds 300,000 to 350,000 clones, 86% seen once. The source was peripheral blood, collected in a trial of Ad26.COV2.S vaccine versus placebo. These receptors originate from a person between 18 and 59 years old who received the Ad26.COV2.S COVID-19 vaccine or a placebo. CDR3s include the opening cysteine and the closing phenylalanine or tryptophan. A D gene is named only where the DNA matches it firmly. Rows may omit the clone size; those that give it use once, few, many or a size class.

clone_size d_call j_call v_call cdr3_nt cdr3_aa
NA TRBD2 TRBJ2-5 TRBV19 TGTGCCAGTAGTATAGTAGGCGGGAGTCCAGAGACCCAGTACTTC CASSIVGGSPETQYF
NA NA TRBJ2-2 TRBV29-1 TGCAGCGTTGACGGGGTTTCGAACACCGGGGAGCTGTTTTTT CSVDGVSNTGELFF
NA NA TRBJ2-1 TRBV24-1 TGTGCCACCAGTGGCAGGGATTCCTACAATGAGCAGTTCTTC CATSGRDSYNEQFF
NA TRBD1 TRBJ2-1 TRBV18 TGTGCCAGCTCACCGGGACAGGGGGCGTCACATGAGCAGTTCTTC CASSPGQGASHEQFF
NA NA TRBJ1-1 TRBV7-3 TGTGCCAGCAGCTTAGGGGGCGCGGGCACTGAAGCTTTCTTT CASSLGGAGTEAFF
NA TRBD1 TRBJ1-2 TRBV3-1/TRBV3-2 TGTGCCAGCAGCCTATGGGGACAGGATAACGGGGGCTACACCTTC CASSLWGQDNGGYTF
NA NA TRBJ1-2 TRBV2 TGTGCCAGCAGACCGCCCCCGACCTCCTTC CASRPPPTSF
NA TRBD1 TRBJ1-5 TRBV4-2 TGTGCCAGCAGCCAGCAGGGGGCGGAAGGTCAGCCCCAGCATTTT CASSQQGAEGQPQHF
NA NA TRBJ1-5 TRBV19 TGTGCCAGTAGTAGAAGGGTTTCCGAACATAGCAATCAGCCCCAGCATTTT CASSRRVSEHSNQPQHF
NA NA TRBJ1-1 TRBV2 TGTGCCAGCAGTGAATACGGGTACGACGCCACTGAAGCTTTCTTT CASSEYGYDATEAFF
NA NA TRBJ1-2 TRBV4-1 TGCGCCAGCAGCCAGCCCCCCCTCTATGGCTACACCTTC CASSQPPLYGYTF
NA NA TRBJ1-3 TRBV4-1 TGCGCCAGCAGCCAAGTTAAGAGCTCTGGAAACACCATATATTTT CASSQVKSSGNTIYF
NA TRBD1 TRBJ1-5 TRBV4-1 TGCGCCAGCAGCCCGACAGGGTCCAATCAGCCCCAGCATTTT CASSPTGSNQPQHF
NA NA TRBJ2-1 TRBV7-9 TGTGCCAGCAGCTTAAGGTCCCCCTACAATGAGCAGTTCTTC CASSLRSPYNEQFF
NA NA TRBJ2-5 TRBV6-2/TRBV6-3 TGTGCCAGCAGCGCCCCGGTTGGAGAGACCCAGTACTTC CASSAPVGETQYF
NA TRBD2 TRBJ2-7 TRBV11-1 TGTGCCAGCAGCGGACTAGCGCGGGGCGAGCAGTACTTC CASSGLARGEQYF
NA NA TRBJ2-7 TRBV7-2 TGTGCCAGCAGCTTTGGTGTGGGATTTTTCTATAGCGAGCAATACTTC CASSFGVGFFYSEQYF
NA TRBD1 TRBJ1-5 TRBV6-5 TGTGCCAGCAGTTTGCCAGGGGGGGGTCAGCCCCAGCATTTT CASSLPGGGQPQHF
NA TRBD1 TRBJ1-1 TRBV6-5 TGTGCCAGCAGCGTGGACAGGGGGAACACTGAAGCTTTCTTT CASSVDRGNTEAFF
many NA TRBJ2-3 TRBV27 TGTGCCAGCAGTTTATATCAGGGCTCAGATACGCAGTATTTT CASSLYQGSDTQYF
NA TRBD1 TRBJ2-1 TRBV28 TGTGCCAGCAGTTTAGGGACAGGGACCTACAATGAGCAGTTCTTC CASSLGTGTYNEQFF
NA NA TRBJ1-6 TRBV4-2 TGTGCCAGCAGTCCCCTGGGGGCGGTGGGTTCACCCCTCCACTTT CASSPLGAVGSPLHF
NA NA TRBJ2-2 TRBV4-3 TGCGCCAGCAGCCAAGATTCAGGGTGGAACACCGGGGAGCTGTTTTTT CASSQDSGWNTGELFF
NA NA TRBJ2-3 TRBV5-6 TGTGCCAGCACGACAGTTAGCACAGATACGCAGTATTTT CASTTVSTDTQYF
NA NA TRBJ1-5 TRBV12-3/TRBV12-4 TGTGCCAGCAGCGGCGACTTCGATCAGCCCCAGCATTTT CASSGDFDQPQHF
NA NA TRBJ1-1 TRBV7-6 TGTGCCAGCAGCAAGATAGGACTTACCGTAAACACTGAAGCTTTCTTT CASSKIGLTVNTEAFF
NA NA TRBJ2-1 TRBV27 TGTGCCAGCAGTTTCAGCGGGCAGGGTGAGCAGTTCTTC CASSFSGQGEQFF
NA NA TRBJ1-1 TRBV2 TGTGCCAGCAGTGACCCCTCCAAGATGAACACTGAAGCTTTCTTT CASSDPSKMNTEAFF
NA NA TRBJ1-1 TRBV10-1 TGCGCCAGCAGTACAGGGAACACTGAAGCTTTCTTT CASSTGNTEAFF
NA TRBD2 TRBJ2-7 TRBV7-9 TGTGCCAGCAGCTTAGACCTGCCTAGCGGCTCCTACGAGCAGTACTTC CASSLDLPSGSYEQYF
once TRBD2 TRBJ2-2 TRBV7-8 TGTGCCAGCAGCGCGATTACCGGGACTAGATACACCGGGGAGCTGTTTTTT CASSAITGTRYTGELFF
NA NA TRBJ2-6 TRBV7-9 TGTGCCAGCAGCTTATCACAGGCCCTCTCTGGGGCCAACGTCCTGACTTTC CASSLSQALSGANVLTF
few NA TRBJ2-2 TRBV30 TGTGCCTGGCAGCAGACCGGGGAGCTGTTTTTT CAWQQTGELFF
few TRBD2 TRBJ2-1 TRBV10-3 TGTGCCATCAGTGAGTCGAGAAGCGGGGGGTACAATGAGCAGTTCTTC CAISESRSGGYNEQFF
NA TRBD2 TRBJ2-7 TRBV19 TGTGCCAGTGCTCTAGCGGGAGGTGGGTCCTACGAGCAGTACTTC CASALAGGGSYEQYF
NA NA TRBJ2-1 TRBV7-2 TGTGCCAGCAGCTTAGGAGGGGGGGCCACTGAGCAGTTCTTC CASSLGGGATEQFF
once TRBD1 TRBJ2-3 TRBV5-4 TGTGCCAGCAGCTTAGACAGGGGTAGCACAGATACGCAGTATTTT CASSLDRGSTDTQYF
NA NA TRBJ2-7 TRBV5-6 TGTGCCAGCAGCCCGGGGGTCCTAGCCGACGAGCAGTACTTC CASSPGVLADEQYF
NA NA TRBJ1-5 TRBV19 TGTGCCAGTAGTATTCCGGGGAGCTTTCAGCCCCAGCATTTT CASSIPGSFQPQHF
NA TRBD2 TRBJ2-7 TRBV19 TGTGCCAGTAGTCCCACCTCTAGCGGATACTACGAGCAGTACTTC CASSPTSSGYYEQYF
NA NA TRBJ2-3 TRBV15 TGTGCCACCAGCGGCCGTAGAAATACGCAGTATTTT CATSGRRNTQYF
NA TRBD1 TRBJ2-3 TRBV28 TGTGCCAGCAGCAAAACAGGGGGCTGGGATACGCAGTATTTT CASSKTGGWDTQYF
NA NA TRBJ2-7 TRBV12-3/TRBV12-4 TGTGCCAGCAGTTTCGGCAGCTACGAGCAGTACTTC CASSFGSYEQYF
NA TRBD2 TRBJ2-7 TRBV18 TGTGCCAGCTCACCAGGACTAGCGGGGTATGACGAGCAGTACTTC CASSPGLAGYDEQYF
NA TRBD1 TRBJ2-3 TRBV4-1 TGCGCCAGCAGCCAAACAGGGGGAGATACGCAGTATTTT CASSQTGGDTQYF
NA NA TRBJ1-1 TRBV28 TGTGCCAGCAGCCCCCCTGGGGCGAACACTGAAGCTTTCTTT CASSPPGANTEAFF
NA TRBD2 TRBJ2-1 TRBV11-2 TGTGCCAGCAGCCAACGGGGTATAGCGGGAAGCTCCTACAATGAGCAGTTCTTC CASSQRGIAGSSYNEQFF